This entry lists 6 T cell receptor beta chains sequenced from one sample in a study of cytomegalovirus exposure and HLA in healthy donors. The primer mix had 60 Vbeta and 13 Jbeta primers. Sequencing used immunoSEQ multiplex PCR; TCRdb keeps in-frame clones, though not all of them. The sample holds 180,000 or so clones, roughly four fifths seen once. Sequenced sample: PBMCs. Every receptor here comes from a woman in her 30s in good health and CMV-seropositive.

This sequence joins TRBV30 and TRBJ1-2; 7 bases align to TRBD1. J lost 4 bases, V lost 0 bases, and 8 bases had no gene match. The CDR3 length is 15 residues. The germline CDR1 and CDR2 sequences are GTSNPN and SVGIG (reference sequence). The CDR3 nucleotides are TGTGCCTGGAGTGTACCCCACAGGGGAACCTATGGCTACACCTTC. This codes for CAWSVPHRGTYGYTF. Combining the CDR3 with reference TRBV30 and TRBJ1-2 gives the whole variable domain SQTIHQWPATLVQPVGSPLSLECTVEGTSNPNLYWYRQAAGRGLQLLFYSVGIGQISSEVPQNLSASRPQDRQFILSSKKLLLSDSGFYLCAWSVPHRGTYGYTFGSGTRLTVV.

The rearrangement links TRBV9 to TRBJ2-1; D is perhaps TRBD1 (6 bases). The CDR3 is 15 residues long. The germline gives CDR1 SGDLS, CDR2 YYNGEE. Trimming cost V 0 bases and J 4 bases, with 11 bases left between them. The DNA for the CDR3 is TGTGCCAGCAGCGTAGCAGGGGCCACGTACAATGAGCAGTTCTTC. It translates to CASSVAGATYNEQFF. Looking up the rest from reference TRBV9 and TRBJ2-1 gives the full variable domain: DSGVTQTPKHLITATGQRVTLRCSPRSGDLSVYWYQQSLDQGLQFLIQYYNGEERAKGNILERFSAQQFPDLHSELNLSSLELGDSALYFCASSVAGATYNEQFFGPGTRLTVL.

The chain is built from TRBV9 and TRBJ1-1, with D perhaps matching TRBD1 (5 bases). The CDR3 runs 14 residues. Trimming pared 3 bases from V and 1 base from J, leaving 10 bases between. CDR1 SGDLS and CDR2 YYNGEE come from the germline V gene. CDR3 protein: CASSAAQGNTEAFF. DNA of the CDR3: TGTGCCAGCAGCGCCGCCCAGGGGAACACTGAAGCTTTCTTT.

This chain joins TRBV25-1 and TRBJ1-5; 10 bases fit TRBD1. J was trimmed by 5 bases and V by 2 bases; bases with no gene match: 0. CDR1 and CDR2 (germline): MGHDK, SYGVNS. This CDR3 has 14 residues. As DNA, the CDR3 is TGTGCCAGCAGTGAAGGGACAGGGGATCAGCCCCAGCATTTT. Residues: CASSEGTGDQPQHF.

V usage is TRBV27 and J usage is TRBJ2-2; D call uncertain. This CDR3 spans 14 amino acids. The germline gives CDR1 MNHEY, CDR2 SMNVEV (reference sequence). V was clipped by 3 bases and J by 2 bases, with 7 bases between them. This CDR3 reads CASSFEINTGELFF. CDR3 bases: TGTGCCAGCAGTTTCGAGATAAACACCGGGGAGCTGTTTTTT.

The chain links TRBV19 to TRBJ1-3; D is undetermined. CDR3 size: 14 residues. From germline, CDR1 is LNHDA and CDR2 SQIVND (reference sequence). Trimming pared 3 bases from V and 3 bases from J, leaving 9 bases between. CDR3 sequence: CASSIRNGGNTIYF. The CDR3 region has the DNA TGTGCCAGTAGTATCCGAAACGGTGGAAACACCATATATTTT.